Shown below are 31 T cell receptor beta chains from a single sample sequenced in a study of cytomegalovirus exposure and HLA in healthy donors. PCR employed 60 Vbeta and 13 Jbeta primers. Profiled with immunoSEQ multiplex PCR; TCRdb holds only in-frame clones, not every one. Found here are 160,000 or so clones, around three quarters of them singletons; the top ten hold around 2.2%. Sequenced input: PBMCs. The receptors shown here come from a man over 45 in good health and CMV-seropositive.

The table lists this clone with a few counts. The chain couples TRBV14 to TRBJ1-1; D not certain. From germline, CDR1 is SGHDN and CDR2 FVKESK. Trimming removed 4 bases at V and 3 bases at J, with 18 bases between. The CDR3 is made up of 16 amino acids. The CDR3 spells CASSLQLISTYTEAFF. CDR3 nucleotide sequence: TGTGCCAGCAGCCTGCAACTTATATCGACATACACTGAAGCTTTCTTT. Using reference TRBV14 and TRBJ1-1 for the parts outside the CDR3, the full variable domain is EAGVTQFPSHSVIEKGQTVTLRCDPISGHDNLYWYRRVMGKEIKFLLHFVKESKQDESGMPNNRFLAERTGGTYSTLKVQPAELEDSGVYFCASSLQLISTYTEAFFGQGTRLTVV.

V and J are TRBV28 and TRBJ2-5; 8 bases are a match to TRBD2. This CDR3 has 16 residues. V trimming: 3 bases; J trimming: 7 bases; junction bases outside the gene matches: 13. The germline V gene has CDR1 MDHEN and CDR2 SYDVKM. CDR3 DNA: TGTGCCAGCAGTTTGGTTTCCCGGGGGGGTACGTGGACCCAGTACTTC. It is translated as CASSLVSRGGTWTQYF.

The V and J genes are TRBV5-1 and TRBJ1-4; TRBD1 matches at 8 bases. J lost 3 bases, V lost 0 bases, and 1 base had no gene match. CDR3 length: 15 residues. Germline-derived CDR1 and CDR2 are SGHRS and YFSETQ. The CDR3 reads CASSLGGQANEKLFF. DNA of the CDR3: TGCGCCAGCAGCTTGGGGGGACAGGCTAATGAAAAACTGTTTTTT.

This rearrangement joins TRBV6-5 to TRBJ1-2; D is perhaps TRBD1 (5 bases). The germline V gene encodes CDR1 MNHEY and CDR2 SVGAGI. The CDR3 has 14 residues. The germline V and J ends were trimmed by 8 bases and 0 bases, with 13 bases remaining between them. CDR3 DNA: TGTGCCAGCCTCCGCCGGGGGACTAACTATGGCTACACCTTC. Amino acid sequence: CASLRRGTNYGYTF.

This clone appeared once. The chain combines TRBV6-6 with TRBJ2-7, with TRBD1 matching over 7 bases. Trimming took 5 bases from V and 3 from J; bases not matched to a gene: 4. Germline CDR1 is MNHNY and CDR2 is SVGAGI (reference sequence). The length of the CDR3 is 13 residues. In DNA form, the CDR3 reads TGTGCCAGCAGTGTACAGGGGAGCTACGAGCAGTACTTC. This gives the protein CASSVQGSYEQYF.

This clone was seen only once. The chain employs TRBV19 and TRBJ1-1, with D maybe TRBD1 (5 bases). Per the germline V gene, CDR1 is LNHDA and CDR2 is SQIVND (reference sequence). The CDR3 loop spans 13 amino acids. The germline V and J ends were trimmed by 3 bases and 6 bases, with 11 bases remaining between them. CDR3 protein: CASSIWGIAEAFF. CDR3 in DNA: TGTGCCAGTAGTATCTGGGGCATCGCTGAAGCTTTCTTT.

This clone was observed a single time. The CDR3 loop reads CASKDSPTTGELFF. CDR3 nucleotides: TGCGCCAGCAAAGACTCCCCGACCACCGGGGAGCTGTTTTTT. The chain uses TRBV5-1 and TRBJ2-2; no definite D call. Trimming cost V 6 bases and J 4 bases, with 13 bases left between them. Per the germline V gene, CDR1 is SGHRS and CDR2 is YFSETQ. The CDR3 length is 14 residues.

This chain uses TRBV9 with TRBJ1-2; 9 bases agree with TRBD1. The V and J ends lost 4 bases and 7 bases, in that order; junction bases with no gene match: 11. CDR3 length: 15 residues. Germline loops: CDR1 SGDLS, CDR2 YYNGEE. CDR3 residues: CASSIDRGVFGGYTF. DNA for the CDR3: TGTGCCAGCAGCATTGACAGGGGGGTCTTTGGTGGCTACACCTTC.

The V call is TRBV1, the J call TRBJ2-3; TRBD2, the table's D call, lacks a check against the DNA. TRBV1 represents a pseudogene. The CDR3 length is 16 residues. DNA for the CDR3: TGCACCAGCAGCCGCCCGGGACTAGCGTCCTACGATACGCAGTATTTT. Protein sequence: CTSSRPGLASYDTQYF.

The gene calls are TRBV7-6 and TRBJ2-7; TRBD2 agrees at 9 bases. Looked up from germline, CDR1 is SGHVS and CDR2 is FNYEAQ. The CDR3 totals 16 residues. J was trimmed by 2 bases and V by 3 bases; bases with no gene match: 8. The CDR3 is CASSFQTSGLAYEQYF. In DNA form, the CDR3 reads TGTGCCAGCAGCTTCCAGACTAGCGGACTGGCCTACGAGCAGTACTTC. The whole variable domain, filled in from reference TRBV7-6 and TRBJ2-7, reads GAGVSQSPRYKVTKRGQDVALRCDPISGHVSLYWYRQALGQGPEFLTYFNYEAQQDKSGLPNDRFSAERPEGSISTLTIQRTEQRDSAMYRCASSFQTSGLAYEQYFGPGTRLTVT.

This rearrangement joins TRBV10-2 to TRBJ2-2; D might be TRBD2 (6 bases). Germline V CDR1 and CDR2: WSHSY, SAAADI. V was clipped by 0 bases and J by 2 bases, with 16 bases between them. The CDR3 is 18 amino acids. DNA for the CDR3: TGCGCCAGCAGTGAGTCTTGGACGGGGGACCTAAACACCGGGGAGCTGTTTTTT. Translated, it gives CASSESWTGDLNTGELFF.

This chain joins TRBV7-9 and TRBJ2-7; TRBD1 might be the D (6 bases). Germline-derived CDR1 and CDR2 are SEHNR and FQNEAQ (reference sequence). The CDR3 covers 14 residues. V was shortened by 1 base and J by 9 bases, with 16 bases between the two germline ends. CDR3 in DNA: TGTGCCAGCAGCTTAGTACGGGACACCGAAGGGCAGTACTTC. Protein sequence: CASSLVRDTEGQYF.

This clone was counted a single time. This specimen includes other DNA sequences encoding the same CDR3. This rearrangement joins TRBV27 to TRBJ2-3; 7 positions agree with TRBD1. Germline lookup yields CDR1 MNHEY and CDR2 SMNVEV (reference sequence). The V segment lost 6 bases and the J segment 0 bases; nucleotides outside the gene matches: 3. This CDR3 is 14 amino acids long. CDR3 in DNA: TGTGCCAGCAGCGGACAGGCTAGCACAGATACGCAGTATTTT. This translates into CASSGQASTDTQYF.

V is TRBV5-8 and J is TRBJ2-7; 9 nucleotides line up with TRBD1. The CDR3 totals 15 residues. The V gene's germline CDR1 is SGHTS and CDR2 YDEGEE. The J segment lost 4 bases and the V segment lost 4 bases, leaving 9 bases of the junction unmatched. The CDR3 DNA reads TGTGCCAGCAGCGAGACAGGGGGAGCGGCTTACGAGCAGTACTTC. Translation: CASSETGGAAYEQYF.

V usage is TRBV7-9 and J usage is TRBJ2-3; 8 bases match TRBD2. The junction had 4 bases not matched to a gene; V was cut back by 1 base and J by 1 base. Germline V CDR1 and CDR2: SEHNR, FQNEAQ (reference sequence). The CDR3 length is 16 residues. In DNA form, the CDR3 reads TGTGCCAGCAGCTTAGAGGCAGCGGGGGGCACAGATACGCAGTATTTT. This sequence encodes CASSLEAAGGTDTQYF.

The CDR3 DNA reads TGTGCCACCTCGACGGACTTTCCCTACAATGAGCAGTTCTTC. The encoded protein is CATSTDFPYNEQFF. The rearrangement links TRBV19 to TRBJ2-1, with D possibly being TRBD2 (5 bases). The CDR3 consists of 14 residues. The ends were cut back, 10 bases at V and 2 bases at J, with 15 bases in the middle. The germline gives CDR1 LNHDA, CDR2 SQIVND (reference sequence).

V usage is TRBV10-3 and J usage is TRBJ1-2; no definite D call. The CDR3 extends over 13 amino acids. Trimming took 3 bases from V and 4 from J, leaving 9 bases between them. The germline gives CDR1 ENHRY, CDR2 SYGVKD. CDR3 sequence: CAISEREFYGYTF. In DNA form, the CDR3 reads TGTGCCATCAGTGAAAGGGAGTTCTATGGCTACACCTTC.

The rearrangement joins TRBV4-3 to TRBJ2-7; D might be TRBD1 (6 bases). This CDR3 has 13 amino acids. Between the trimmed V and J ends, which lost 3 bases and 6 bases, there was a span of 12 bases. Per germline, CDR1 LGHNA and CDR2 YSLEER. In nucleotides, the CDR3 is TGCGCCAGCAGCCAGGCACAGGGAGTCGAGCAGTACTTC. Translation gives CASSQAQGVEQYF.

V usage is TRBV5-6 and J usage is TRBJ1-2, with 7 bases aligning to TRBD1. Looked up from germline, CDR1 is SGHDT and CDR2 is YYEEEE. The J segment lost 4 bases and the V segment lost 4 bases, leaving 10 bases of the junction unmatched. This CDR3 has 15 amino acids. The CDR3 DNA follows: TGTGCCAGCAGCGGGGACAGCCTGGGGGTCTATGGCTACACCTTC. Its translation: CASSGDSLGVYGYTF.

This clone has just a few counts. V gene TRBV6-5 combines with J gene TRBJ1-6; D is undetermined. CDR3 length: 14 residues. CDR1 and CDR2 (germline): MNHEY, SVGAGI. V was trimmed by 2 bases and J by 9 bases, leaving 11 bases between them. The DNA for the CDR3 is TGTGCCAGCAGTTACAAGGAACTAACTTCACCCCTCCACTTT. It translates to CASSYKELTSPLHF.

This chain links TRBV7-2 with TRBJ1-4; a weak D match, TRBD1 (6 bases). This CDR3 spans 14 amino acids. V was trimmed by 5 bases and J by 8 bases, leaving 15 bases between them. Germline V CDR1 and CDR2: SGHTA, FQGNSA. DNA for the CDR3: TGTGCCAGCAGCAAGGGGGGGGATCGAGAAAAACTGTTTTTT. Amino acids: CASSKGGDREKLFF.

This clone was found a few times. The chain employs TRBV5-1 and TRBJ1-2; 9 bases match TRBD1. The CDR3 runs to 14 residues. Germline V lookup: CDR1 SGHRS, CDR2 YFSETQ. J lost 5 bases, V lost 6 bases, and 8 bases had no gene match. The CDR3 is CASNSGTGIYGYTF. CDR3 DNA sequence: TGCGCCAGCAACTCCGGGACAGGGATTTATGGCTACACCTTC.

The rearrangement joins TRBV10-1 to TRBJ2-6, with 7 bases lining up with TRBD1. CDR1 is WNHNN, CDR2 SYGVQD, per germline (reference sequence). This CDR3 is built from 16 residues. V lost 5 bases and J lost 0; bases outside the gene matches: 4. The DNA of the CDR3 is TGCGCCAGCAGTTCAGGGGGTCCCTCTGGGGCCAACGTCCTGACTTTC. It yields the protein CASSSGGPSGANVLTF.

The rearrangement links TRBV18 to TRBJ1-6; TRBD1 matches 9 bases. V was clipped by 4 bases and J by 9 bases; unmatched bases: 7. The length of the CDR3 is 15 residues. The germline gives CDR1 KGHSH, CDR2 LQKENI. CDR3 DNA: TGTGCCAGCTCACTTCCGGGACAGGGTACTTCACCCCTCCACTTT. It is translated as CASSLPGQGTSPLHF.

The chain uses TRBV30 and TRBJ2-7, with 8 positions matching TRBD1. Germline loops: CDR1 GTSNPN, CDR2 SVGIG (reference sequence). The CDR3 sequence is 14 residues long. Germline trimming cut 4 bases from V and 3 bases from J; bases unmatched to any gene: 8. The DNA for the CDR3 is TGTGCCTGGAATACCGGGACAGGACTCTACGAGCAGTACTTC. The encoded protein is CAWNTGTGLYEQYF.

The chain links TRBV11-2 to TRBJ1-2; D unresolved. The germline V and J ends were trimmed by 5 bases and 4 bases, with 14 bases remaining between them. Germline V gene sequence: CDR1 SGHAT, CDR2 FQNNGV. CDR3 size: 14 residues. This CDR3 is CASSPLVGGYGYTF. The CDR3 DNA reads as TGTGCCAGCAGCCCCCTAGTGGGTGGCTATGGCTACACCTTC.

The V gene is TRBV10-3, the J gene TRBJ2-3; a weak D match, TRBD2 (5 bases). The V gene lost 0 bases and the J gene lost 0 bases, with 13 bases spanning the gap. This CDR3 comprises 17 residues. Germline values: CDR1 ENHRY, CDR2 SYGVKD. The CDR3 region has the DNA TGTGCCATCAGTGAGTCTGGCCAGACGGGGAGCACAGATACGCAGTATTTT. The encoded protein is CAISESGQTGSTDTQYF.

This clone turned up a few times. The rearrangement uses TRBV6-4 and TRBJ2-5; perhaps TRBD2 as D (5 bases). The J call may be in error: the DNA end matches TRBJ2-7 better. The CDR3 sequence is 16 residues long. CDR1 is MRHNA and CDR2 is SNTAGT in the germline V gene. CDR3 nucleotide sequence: TGTGCCAGCAGTGTCGGCAGCGAACTAGGGTCCTACGAGCAGTACTTC. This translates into CASSVGSELGSYEQYF.

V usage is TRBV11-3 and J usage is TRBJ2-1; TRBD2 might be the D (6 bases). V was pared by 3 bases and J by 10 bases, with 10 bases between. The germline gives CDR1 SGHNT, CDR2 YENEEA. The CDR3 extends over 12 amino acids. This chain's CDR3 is CASSFGLSEQFF. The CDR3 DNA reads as TGTGCCAGCAGCTTCGGACTAAGCGAGCAGTTCTTC.

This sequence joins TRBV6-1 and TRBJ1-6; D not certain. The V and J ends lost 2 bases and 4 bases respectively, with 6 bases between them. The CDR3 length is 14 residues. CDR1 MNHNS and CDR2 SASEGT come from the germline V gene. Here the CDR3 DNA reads TGTGCCAGCAGTGAAACCAGATATAATTCACCCCTCCACTTT. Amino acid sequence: CASSETRYNSPLHF.

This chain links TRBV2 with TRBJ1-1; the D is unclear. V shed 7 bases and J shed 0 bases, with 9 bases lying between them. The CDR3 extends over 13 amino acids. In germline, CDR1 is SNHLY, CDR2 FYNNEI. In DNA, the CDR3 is TGTGCCAGCACTTCGGGAGTGAACACTGAAGCTTTCTTT. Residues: CASTSGVNTEAFF.